This T cell receptor (beta chain) is from a study of early T cells in non-severe SARS-CoV-2 infection. Study at large: Bulk RNA isolated from unsorted whole blood underwent sequencing; chains were not paired.

TCRdb re-called the 5' RACE reads with MiXCR, one entry per CDR3 protein. The data contain approximately 52,000 distinct CDR3 sequences, around 8% of them seen just once; the ten biggest clones take up about a tenth. This clonotype was recorded at least ten times. Germline loops: CDR1 SGHRS, CDR2 YFSETQ. This CDR3 is 15 amino acids long. Deletions cut 0 bases from V and 9 bases from J, with 15 bases between. The J gene is TRBJ2-2, the V gene TRBV5-1; maybe TRBD1 (5 bases). The origin of this receptor is an adult who was a healthcare worker with PCR-confirmed SARS-CoV-2 infection or an uninfected control (not recorded which). Specimen: whole blood. The CDR3 spells CASSLAQGRLRELFF. CDR3 DNA sequence: TGCGCCAGCAGCTTGGCGCAGGGTCGCTTACGGGAGCTGTTTTTT. The variable domain in full, completed from reference TRBV5-1 and TRBJ2-2, reads KAGVTQTPRYLIKTRGQQVTLSCSPISGHRSVSWYQQTPGQGLQFLFEYFSETQRNKGNFPGRFSGRQFSNSRSEMNVSTLELGDSALYLCASSLAQGRLRELFFGEGSRLTVL.